This TCR beta chain was captured by sequencing in a study of cytomegalovirus exposure and HLA in healthy donors. V was trimmed by 0 bases and J by 6 bases, leaving 15 bases between them. This CDR3 is built from 15 residues. Per the germline V gene, CDR1 is LNHNV and CDR2 is YYDKDF (reference sequence). Amplification used 60 Vbeta primers and 13 Jbeta primers. Sequencing used immunoSEQ multiplex PCR; TCRdb keeps in-frame clones, though not all of them. Of 100,000 to 150,000 clones in the sample, under 90% were seen once. The sequenced material came from PBMCs. The receptor was isolated from a woman between 35 and 50 years old in good health and CMV-seropositive. The chain employs TRBV15 and TRBJ2-7, with no clear D. The DNA of the CDR3 is TGTGCCACCAGCAGAGACCGCGGCCTGGCCAGCGAGCAGTACTTC. Residues: CATSRDRGLASEQYF.